Given below is one T cell receptor (beta chain) in context. This entry belongs to a study of blood T cell repertoires in COVID-19. TCRdb keeps only in-frame clones here, not all; method: immunoSEQ multiplex PCR. Of roughly 250,000 clones in the sample, 80% to 90% were seen once. Trimming took 7 bases from V and 5 from J, leaving 19 bases between them. Germline V gives CDR1 SGDLS, CDR2 YYNGEE. The length of the CDR3 is 15 residues. The chain employs TRBV9 and TRBJ2-1, with a weak D call TRBD1 (6 bases). This TCR was sampled from a woman in her twenties or thirties who had recovered from COVID-19. Sample: PBMCs or T cells enriched from blood (not recorded which). CDR3 bases: TGTGCCAGCGGAGAACTGGGGGCGTTAGACAATGAGCAGTTCTTC. Amino acid sequence: CASGELGALDNEQFF.